One TCR beta chain is described in this entry. This clonotype was found many times. The antigen this receptor binds is unknown. Nothing much larger sits one base from this clone, and base qualities are not available. The treatment or condition label on this specimen signifies: live attenuated yellow fever vaccine strain. At each blood-draw timepoint, two biological replicates of bulk PBMCs were collected. A standard Ficoll-Paque protocol was used to isolate PBMCs from peripheral blood. RNA was extracted with TriZol from bulk PBMCs, CD4 and CD8 fractions, and dextramer-positive and dextramer-negative fractions. These data are taken from a study of T cells after yellow fever vaccination (dated by TCRdb to the late 2010s). At the level of the whole study: Libraries from fractions with low cell numbers were prepared with the SMART-Seq v4 Ultra Low Input RNA kit. To track T-cell clones before and after primary and booster YFV17D yellow fever vaccination, bulk TCR alpha and beta repertoires were sequenced longitudinally. Two healthy male donors, one aged 18 to 29 and one aged 30 to 40 years, were included in the cohort. Blood was collected at multiple timepoints before and after primary and secondary immunization, and bulk PBMC replicates and cell subsets were isolated. Broad study findings and their caveats: Most clones expanded after primary vaccination were re-detected after the booster (almost 97% of CD4 and more than 70% of CD8), suggesting broad memory maintenance. A small share of clonotypes was detected in both CD4 and CD8 compartments, with the overlap likely arising from convergent recombination. The study included only a couple of donors, which limits how far the findings can be generalized. Because abundant contaminating clonotypes from the bulk population could be contained in FACS-sorted repertoires, computational filtering was required. The secondary T-cell response was weaker than the primary response but faster, peaking on day 5 instead of day 15.

Synthesis of TCR cDNA relied on 5'RACE template switching, a step that introduced a universal primer site along with unique molecular identifiers. Priming for cDNA synthesis came from both the TCR alpha and TCR beta constant segments. Libraries were amplified in two PCR steps, with sample barcodes and sequencing adapters added in the second step. Sequencing of libraries was performed on Illumina HiSeq 2500 (2x100 bp) or NovaSeq (2x150 bp). Under the source paper's analysis protocol: Reads were demultiplexed and collapsed into UMI consensus sequences with MIGEC, and V(D)J alignment was performed with MiXCR. Vaccine-responding clonotypes were defined with edgeR using replicate PBMC samples, requiring FDR below 0.01 and a log2 fold change above 5 up to day 15. CD4 or CD8 identity was assigned to each bulk clonotype according to whether the clonotype was present at higher abundance in the sequenced CD4 repertoire or the sequenced CD8 repertoire. TCRdb redid the processing of the public reads, applying fastp at Q25 and MiXCR, and retained in-frame beta chains. Each entry merges the rows of one CDR3 protein and shows their most common DNA and genes. The V and J calls and clone size are TCRdb's, not the authors'. The sample table holds around 310,000 distinct CDR3 sequences, of which 7.5% to 9% were seen once. More than 15% of the sample is in the top ten clones.

For CDR1 and CDR2, the germline V gene lists KGHDR and SFDVKD. The V and J ends are trimmed by 2 bases and 1 base, leaving 13 bases between them. The CDR3 numbers 16 residues from cysteine through phenylalanine. CDR3 DNA is the only sequence kept; it has 48 bases, read in frame from the first base. This clonotype was obtained from a man aged 18 to 30 who received the YFV17D yellow fever vaccine. The receptor chain draws on TRBV24-1 and TRBJ2-5; confidence is insufficient to name the D gene. The sample consisted of PBMCs, taken on the day of the first yellow fever vaccination. The DNA is as follows: TGTGCCACCAGTGATTCGCGTACCGGCGGCCAAGAGACCCAGTACTTC. Translated, this gives CATSDSRTGGQETQYF.